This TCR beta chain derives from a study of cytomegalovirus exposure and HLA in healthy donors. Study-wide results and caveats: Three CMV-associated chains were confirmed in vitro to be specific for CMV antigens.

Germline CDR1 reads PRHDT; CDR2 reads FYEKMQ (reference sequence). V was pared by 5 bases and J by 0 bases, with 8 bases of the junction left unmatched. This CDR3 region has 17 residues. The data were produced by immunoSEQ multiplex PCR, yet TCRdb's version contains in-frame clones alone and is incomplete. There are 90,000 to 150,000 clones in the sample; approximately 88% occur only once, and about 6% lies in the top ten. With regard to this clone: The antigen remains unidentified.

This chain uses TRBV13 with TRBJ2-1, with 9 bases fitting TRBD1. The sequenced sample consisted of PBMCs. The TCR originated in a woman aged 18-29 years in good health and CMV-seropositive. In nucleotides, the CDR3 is TGTGCCAGCAGCCGTCCCGGGACAGGGAGCTCCTACAATGAGCAGTTCTTC. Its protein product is CASSRPGTGSSYNEQFF.